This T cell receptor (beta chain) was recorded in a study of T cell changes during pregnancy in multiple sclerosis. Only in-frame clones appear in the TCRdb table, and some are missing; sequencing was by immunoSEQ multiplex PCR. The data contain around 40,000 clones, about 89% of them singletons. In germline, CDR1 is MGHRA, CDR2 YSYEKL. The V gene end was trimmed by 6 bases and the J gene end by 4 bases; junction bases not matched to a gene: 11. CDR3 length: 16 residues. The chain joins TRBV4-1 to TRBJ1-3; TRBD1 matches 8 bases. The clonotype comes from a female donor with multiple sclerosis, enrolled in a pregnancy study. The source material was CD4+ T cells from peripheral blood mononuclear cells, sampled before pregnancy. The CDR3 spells CASRARVDRGGNTIYF. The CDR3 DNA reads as TGCGCCAGCAGGGCCAGGGTCGACAGGGGCGGAAACACCATATATTTT.